These T cell receptor beta chains were read from a single sample in a study of cytomegalovirus exposure and HLA in healthy donors. The repertoire was sequenced with immunoSEQ multiplex PCR; TCRdb's copy has only in-frame clones and lacks some. This repertoire includes 95,000 to 150,000 clones. Sequenced material: PBMCs. The source of these receptors is a young man in good health and CMV-seronegative. CDR3s include the opening cysteine and the closing phenylalanine or tryptophan. A D gene is named only where the DNA matches it firmly.

V: TRBV2
J: TRBJ1-1
D: -
CDR3: CASSDGLLNTEAFF

V: TRBV19
J: TRBJ1-2
D: -
CDR3: CASIKSGQGSVSGYTF

V: TRBV27
J: TRBJ2-1
D: -
CDR3: CASSPDVEADNEQFF

V: TRBV7-9
J: TRBJ2-7
D: -
CDR3: CASSYRTDHYEQYF

V: TRBV29-1
J: TRBJ2-3
D: -
CDR3: CSVDRRTLADTQYF

V: TRBV19
J: TRBJ1-4
D: -
CDR3: CASSRTSTGQKLFF

V: TRBV9
J: TRBJ2-5
D: TRBD1
CDR3: CASSVGDRGFLTQYF

V: TRBV7-9
J: TRBJ2-7
D: TRBD2
CDR3: CASSPATSGEEDEQYF

V: TRBV5-1
J: TRBJ2-5
D: -
CDR3: CASSLEGPISTGDSKTQYF

V: TRBV2
J: TRBJ2-1
D: -
CDR3: CASSDPGGTYNEQFF

V: TRBV11-3
J: TRBJ2-2
D: TRBD2
CDR3: CASSLGLREDNTGELFF

V: TRBV6-1
J: TRBJ2-2
D: -
CDR3: CASSDYTTSNTGELFF

V: TRBV7-2
J: TRBJ2-1
D: -
CDR3: CASSTYYEQFF

V: TRBV28
J: TRBJ2-7
D: -
CDR3: CASSFSGPYEQYF

V: TRBV4-3
J: TRBJ1-1
D: -
CDR3: CASRDVSRATEAFF

V: TRBV7-9
J: TRBJ2-6
D: -
CDR3: CASSLRVSGANVLTF

V: TRBV19
J: TRBJ1-4
D: TRBD1
CDR3: CASSTSPAGGNEKLFF

V: TRBV28
J: TRBJ1-2
D: -
CDR3: CASRDRDTEGNGYTF

V: TRBV18
J: TRBJ2-3
D: -
CDR3: CASSPGDNIGTDTQYF

V: TRBV7-8
J: TRBJ1-1
D: -
CDR3: CASSSPTARPKEAFF

V: TRBV7-3
J: TRBJ2-2
D: -
CDR3: CASSLSRDSGAGELFF

V: TRBV27
J: TRBJ1-1
D: TRBD1
CDR3: CASSRGQAEAFF

V: TRBV5-1
J: TRBJ1-1
D: -
CDR3: CASSLVLDKNTEAFF

V: TRBV18
J: -
D: TRBD1
CDR3: CASSPEAIGTGGSYEQYF

V: TRBV10-1
J: TRBJ2-2
D: TRBD1
CDR3: CASSVHRGTGELFF

V: TRBV28
J: TRBJ1-5
D: TRBD1
CDR3: CASSSPDRGNQPQHF

V: TRBV19
J: TRBJ1-6
D: TRBD1
CDR3: CASSLGTVRHSPLHF

V: TRBV7-9
J: TRBJ2-3
D: -
CDR3: CASSLVLAGDTQYF

V: TRBV27
J: TRBJ2-1
D: TRBD2
CDR3: CASSYPLADYNEQFF

V: TRBV2
J: TRBJ1-1
D: -
CDR3: CASREEEGWGTEAFF

V: TRBV7-9
J: TRBJ2-7
D: -
CDR3: CASSFGSGNNEQYF

V: TRBV18
J: TRBJ2-5
D: TRBD2
CDR3: CASSPNSGSPETQYF

V: TRBV11-3
J: TRBJ2-7
D: -
CDR3: CASSLDRGNEQYF

V: TRBV29-1
J: TRBJ2-1
D: TRBD1
CDR3: CSVADRAEQFF

V: TRBV6-1
J: TRBJ1-4
D: -
CDR3: CASGEFSGYNEKLFF

V: TRBV4-1
J: TRBJ1-1
D: -
CDR3: CASSLRVGGGTEAFF

V: TRBV5-1
J: TRBJ2-2
D: -
CDR3: CASSTGLVAGELFF

V: TRBV29-1
J: TRBJ2-1
D: TRBD1
CDR3: CSVDEDRVGNEQFF

V: TRBV5-1
J: TRBJ1-1
D: TRBD1
CDR3: CASSAHPGQGIAEAFF

V: TRBV5-4
J: TRBJ1-1
D: -
CDR3: CASSLGWGPGPTRPPAFF

V: TRBV28
J: TRBJ2-7
D: -
CDR3: CASSPEGTEGEQYF

V: TRBV19
J: TRBJ2-7
D: -
CDR3: CASSFGPSYEQYF

V: TRBV2
J: TRBJ2-7
D: -
CDR3: CASAPGLAYEQYF

V: TRBV11-3
J: TRBJ2-5
D: -
CDR3: CASSFGPQLGETQYF

V: TRBV6-5
J: TRBJ2-7
D: TRBD2
CDR3: CASSLTSGYYEQYF

V: TRBV5-1
J: TRBJ2-7
D: TRBD1
CDR3: CASSLVQGTGEQYF

V: TRBV19
J: TRBJ2-4
D: -
CDR3: CASSSNRGNIQYF

V: TRBV4-1
J: TRBJ1-6
D: -
CDR3: CASSVGPRNSPLHF

V: TRBV5-6
J: TRBJ2-5
D: TRBD2
CDR3: CASSFTSGGETQYF

V: TRBV6-6
J: TRBJ2-7
D: -
CDR3: CASRLSDSGRSYEQYF

V: TRBV7-9
J: TRBJ2-1
D: -
CDR3: CASSLEPDYNEQFF

V: TRBV27
J: TRBJ2-1
D: -
CDR3: CASSPQGGPEQFF

V: TRBV6-1
J: TRBJ2-2
D: -
CDR3: CASSERRGPGELFF